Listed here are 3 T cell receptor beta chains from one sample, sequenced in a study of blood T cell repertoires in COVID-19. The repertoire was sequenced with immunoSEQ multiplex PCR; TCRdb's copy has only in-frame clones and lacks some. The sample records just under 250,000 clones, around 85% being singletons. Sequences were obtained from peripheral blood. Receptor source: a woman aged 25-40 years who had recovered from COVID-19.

The CDR3 DNA reads TGTGCCAGCAGTGAAGTTTCCACAGGGCTCTCTGGGGCCAACGTCCTGACTTTC. It is translated as CASSEVSTGLSGANVLTF. The chain is built from TRBV6-1 and TRBJ2-6; TRBD1 is a possible D gene (6 bases). The germline CDR1 and CDR2 sequences are MNHNS and SASEGT. CDR3 length: 18 amino acids. Trimming pared 1 base from V and 0 bases from J, leaving 13 bases between.

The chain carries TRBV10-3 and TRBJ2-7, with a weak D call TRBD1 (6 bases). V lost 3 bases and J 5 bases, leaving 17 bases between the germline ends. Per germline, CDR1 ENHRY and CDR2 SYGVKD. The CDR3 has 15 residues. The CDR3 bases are TGTGCCATCAGTGATCCTAGGCAGGGGACCCACGAGCAGTACTTC. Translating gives CAISDPRQGTHEQYF.

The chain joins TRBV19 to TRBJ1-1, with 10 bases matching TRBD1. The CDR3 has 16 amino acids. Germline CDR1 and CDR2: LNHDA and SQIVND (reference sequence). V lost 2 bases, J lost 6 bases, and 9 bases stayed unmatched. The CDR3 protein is CASSIRDRGTRSEAFF. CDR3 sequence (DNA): TGTGCCAGTAGTATACGGGACAGGGGTACTAGGTCTGAAGCTTTCTTT.